This is a list of T cell receptor beta chains from one sample in a study of siplizumab effects on memory and regulatory T cells. Using immunoSEQ multiplex PCR, the repertoire was profiled, and TCRdb retains in-frame clones only, with some absent. This sample has tens of thousands of clones, with nearly 98% found just once. Source material: naive CD8+ T cells sorted from blood. The receptors here all came from a human donor in good health. CDR3s include the opening cysteine and the closing phenylalanine or tryptophan. Fields, in order: V gene, D gene, clone size, J gene, CDR3 DNA, CDR3 protein. A D gene is named only where the DNA matches it firmly. Some rows have no size entry. The others give once, few or many, or a class for an expanded clone.

TRBV5-4	NA	NA	TRBJ1-4	TGTGCCAGCAGCTTGGCGTCGGACGGAAATGAAAAACTGTTTTTT	CASSLASDGNEKLFF
TRBV9	TRBD1	NA	TRBJ2-3	TGTGCCAGCAGCCTAGAAGGAGGACAGGACACAGATACGCAGTATTTT	CASSLEGGQDTDTQYF
TRBV27	NA	NA	TRBJ1-3	TGTGCCAGCAGTTTAATGCAGGGCCACGGAAACACCATATATTTT	CASSLMQGHGNTIYF
TRBV25-1	NA	NA	TRBJ1-2	TGTGCCAGCAGTGAATTTTTTATAGGGCGGGAGGACTACACCTTC	CASSEFFIGREDYTF
TRBV27	NA	NA	TRBJ1-2	TGTGCCAGCAGTCCCTCGGGAGGGATGGAGGTGTATGGCTACACCTTC	CASSPSGGMEVYGYTF
TRBV15	NA	NA	TRBJ1-2	TGTGCCACCAGCAGTCTCCCTGGAGAGGGAGGCTACACCTTC	CATSSLPGEGGYTF
TRBV2	NA	NA	TRBJ2-5	TGTGCCAGCAGTGAAGCGCTTCAACTAGTCCAAGAGACCCAGTACTTC	CASSEALQLVQETQYF
TRBV7-3	TRBD2	NA	TRBJ2-5	TGTGCCAGCAGCTTAGCTGGCGGGGGGGAGACCCAGTACTTC	CASSLAGGGETQYF
TRBV7-2	NA	NA	TRBJ2-1	TGTGCCAGCAGCTCCCCCCCCTACAATGAGCAGTTCTTC	CASSSPPYNEQFF
TRBV2	TRBD1	NA	TRBJ2-2	TGTGCCAGTGAAGACGGGACAGGGCGGACCGGGGAGCTGTTTTTT	CASEDGTGRTGELFF
TRBV9	NA	NA	TRBJ1-1	TGTGCCAGCAGCCATCGGACATCGGGGGACACTGAAGCTTTCTTT	CASSHRTSGDTEAFF
TRBV7-3	NA	NA	TRBJ2-3	TGTGCCAGCAGCCCCGCTAGCACAGATACGCAGTATTTT	CASSPASTDTQYF
TRBV4-1	TRBD2	NA	TRBJ2-1	TGCGCCAGCACTTCTAGCGGGGGGGCTGGGAATGAGCAGTTCTTC	CASTSSGGAGNEQFF
TRBV7-9	NA	once	TRBJ2-7	TGTGCCAGCAGCTTAGCGGAGACCTTTTACGAGCAGTACTTC	CASSLAETFYEQYF
TRBV9	NA	NA	TRBJ1-5	TGTGCCAGCAACTCCGGGAGCATTAATCAGCCCCAGCATTTT	CASNSGSINQPQHF
TRBV12-2	NA	NA	TRBJ1-5	TGTGCAAGTCGCTTAATATGTTGCGGGACAGGCCTATATCAGCCCCAGCATTTT	CASRLICCGTGLYQPQHF
TRBV27	TRBD2	NA	TRBJ2-1	TGTGCCAGCAGTTTATCCGGACTAGCGGGGGACCCGAGCTCCTACAATGAGCAGTTCTTC	CASSLSGLAGDPSSYNEQFF
TRBV5-5	NA	NA	TRBJ2-7	TGTGCCAGCAGCTCCCGGAGAGGTGCACCCTACGAGCAGTACTTC	CASSSRRGAPYEQYF
TRBV27	NA	few	TRBJ2-7	TGTGCCAGCAGTCTCTCCTACGAGCAGTACTTC	CASSLSYEQYF
TRBV5-6	NA	NA	TRBJ2-1	TGTGCCGGCAGCTTTGGCCTGGACCCTAGCTTCTACAATGAGCAGTTCTTC	CAGSFGLDPSFYNEQFF
TRBV4-1	NA	NA	TRBJ1-2	TGCGCCAGCAGCCAAGAGTGGGCGGATGGCTACACCTTC	CASSQEWADGYTF
TRBV4-3	NA	NA	TRBJ2-5	TGCGCCAGCAGCCCGGGGGTGGACCAAGAGACCCAGTACTTC	CASSPGVDQETQYF
TRBV4-1	NA	NA	TRBJ1-5	TGCGCCAGCAGCCACCCGGGACGCGTCGATCAGCCCCAGCATTTT	CASSHPGRVDQPQHF
TRBV27	NA	NA	TRBJ1-2	TGTGCCAGCAGTTTATCGTTGGACATTAGTTTCTATGGCTACACCTTC	CASSLSLDISFYGYTF
TRBV19	NA	NA	TRBJ2-5	TGTGCCAGTAGTATGAGGGACCGACTACAAGAGACCCAGTACTTC	CASSMRDRLQETQYF
TRBV28	NA	once	TRBJ1-1	TGTGCCAGCAGAATACAGGAGAACACTGAAGCTTTCTTT	CASRIQENTEAFF
TRBV6-5	TRBD1	NA	TRBJ1-5	TGTGCCAGCAGTTACGGGACAGGGAGTCAGCCCCAGCATTTT	CASSYGTGSQPQHF
TRBV9	NA	NA	TRBJ1-1	TGTGCCAGCAGCGGAGGAGGGAACACTGAAGCTTTCTTT	CASSGGGNTEAFF
TRBV4-3	TRBD1	NA	TRBJ1-2	TGCGCCAGCAGCCAAGATAATGCTGGGACAGGGAGGTGGTACACCTTC	CASSQDNAGTGRWYTF
TRBV6-1	NA	NA	TRBJ2-7	TGTGCCAGCAGTGATAGCGGCTCCTACGAGCAGTACTTC	CASSDSGSYEQYF
TRBV6-5	NA	NA	TRBJ1-6	TGTGCCAGCAGTGTCTCGGGGGGACATTCACCCCTCCACTTT	CASSVSGGHSPLHF
TRBV6-6	NA	NA	TRBJ2-7	TGTGCCAGCAGTTACTCGATCAGGAACGAGCAGTACTTC	CASSYSIRNEQYF
TRBV7-6	TRBD1	NA	TRBJ1-2	TGTGCCAGCAGCTTAGGGGCCCGGGACAGTAATGGCTACACCTTC	CASSLGARDSNGYTF
TRBV30	TRBD1	NA	TRBJ1-3	TGTGCCTGGAGTCCTGACAGGGCAGGAAACACCATATATTTT	CAWSPDRAGNTIYF
TRBV9	NA	NA	TRBJ1-1	TGTGCCAGCAGCGAGGGGGGGAACACTGAAGCTTTCTTT	CASSEGGNTEAFF
TRBV6-5	NA	NA	TRBJ2-1	TGTGCCAGCAGTTACTCTTCAGACAATGAGCAGTTCTTC	CASSYSSDNEQFF
TRBV10-3	NA	NA	TRBJ2-7	TGTGCCATCAGTGCCCCCGCAGAGGGGGACTACGAGCAGTACTTC	CAISAPAEGDYEQYF